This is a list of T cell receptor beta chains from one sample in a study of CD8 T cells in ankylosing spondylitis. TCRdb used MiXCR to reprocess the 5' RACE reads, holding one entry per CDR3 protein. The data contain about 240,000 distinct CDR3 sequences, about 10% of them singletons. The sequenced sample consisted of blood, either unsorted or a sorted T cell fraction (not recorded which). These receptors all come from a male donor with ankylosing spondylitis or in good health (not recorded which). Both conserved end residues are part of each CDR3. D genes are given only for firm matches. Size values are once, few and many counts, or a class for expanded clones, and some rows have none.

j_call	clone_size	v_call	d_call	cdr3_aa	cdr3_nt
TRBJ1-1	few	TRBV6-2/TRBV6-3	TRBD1	CASRPRTGAMNTEAFF	TGTGCCAGCAGACCACGGACAGGGGCCATGAACACTGAAGCTTTCTTT
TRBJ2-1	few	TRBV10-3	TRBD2	CAIKVSAGEGNEQFF	TGTGCCATCAAGGTTTCAGCGGGGGAGGGAAATGAGCAGTTCTTC
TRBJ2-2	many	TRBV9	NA	CASSVGASTGELFF	TGTGCCAGCAGCGTAGGAGCAAGCACCGGGGAGCTGTTTTTT
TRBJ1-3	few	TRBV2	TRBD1	CASSSTGVGNTIYF	TGTGCCAGCAGCTCGACAGGGGTTGGAAACACCATATATTTT
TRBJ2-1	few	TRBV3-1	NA	CASSQVSTSGQFF	TGTGCCAGCAGCCAAGTTAGTACCAGCGGGCAGTTCTTC
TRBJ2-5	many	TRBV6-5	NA	CASSFSGDAATQYF	TGTGCCAGCAGTTTTTCGGGAGATGCGGCGACCCAGTACTTC
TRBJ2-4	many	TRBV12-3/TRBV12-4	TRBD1	CASSSYRGAKNIQYF	TGTGCCAGCAGCTCATACAGGGGAGCCAAAAACATTCAGTACTTC
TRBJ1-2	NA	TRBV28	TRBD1	CASSLMFLGQTNYGYTF	TGTGCCAGCAGTTTAATGTTTCTGGGACAGACGAACTATGGCTACACCTTC
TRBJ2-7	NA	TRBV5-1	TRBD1	CASTHGDRDSYEQYF	TGCGCCAGCACCCACGGGGACAGGGACTCCTACGAGCAGTACTTC
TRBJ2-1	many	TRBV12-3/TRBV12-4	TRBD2	CATRGGGRSSYNEQFF	TGTGCCACTCGTGGCGGCGGGAGGAGCTCCTACAATGAGCAGTTCTTC
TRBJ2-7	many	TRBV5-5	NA	CASSLEGISVEQYF	TGTGCCAGCAGCTTGGAGGGTATTTCGGTCGAGCAGTACTTC
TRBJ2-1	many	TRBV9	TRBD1	CASSEPGQGLNEQFF	TGTGCCAGCAGCGAGCCGGGACAGGGGTTGAATGAGCAGTTCTTC